The 20 T cell receptor beta chains presented below share a single source sample, sequenced in a study of vaccination and CD4 T cells after COVID-19. For these TCRs, the target antigens are not known. Treatment reported: roughly 11-day PBMC culture with coronavirus spike peptide pools or control peptides (ViraFEST assay). Sequencing of the DNA from cultured CD4+ T cells was carried out with the Oncomine TCR Beta short-read assay. TCRdb re-analysed the PCR reads in MiXCR, keeping a single row per CDR3 protein. The table lists nearly 5,500 distinct CDR3 sequences, around 45% of them singletons. Sequenced material: CD4+ T cells from blood, cultured in vitro. These receptors were taken from a human donor who had recovered from COVID-19.

The genes are TRBV7-2 and TRBJ2-3; 13 bases line up with TRBD2. The CDR3 is 16 amino acids. The V segment lost 5 bases and the J segment 4 bases; nucleotides outside the gene matches: 6. CDR1 is SGHTA and CDR2 is FQGNSA in the germline V gene. CDR3 nucleotides: TGTGCCAGCAGCCTACGACTAGCGGGGGGATCAGATACGCAGTATTTT. This translates into CASSLRLAGGSDTQYF.

In its sample, this clonotype was seen a few times. The chain combines TRBV7-9 with TRBJ2-3; possibly TRBD1 or TRBD2 for D (5 bases each). Deletions cut 1 base from V and 2 bases from J, with 10 bases between. The CDR3 covers 15 residues. The germline gives CDR1 SEHNR, CDR2 FQNEAQ (reference sequence). The CDR3 DNA follows: TGTGCCAGCAGCTTAGGACGGGACGACACAGATACGCAGTATTTT. Its protein product is CASSLGRDDTDTQYF.

This clonotype appeared a single time. This chain connects TRBV7-2 to TRBJ1-2; D unresolved. V lost 1 base and J lost 4, with 13 bases in between. CDR1 SGHTA and CDR2 FQGNSA come from the germline V gene. The CDR3 has 15 residues. The CDR3, as DNA: TGTGCCAGCAGCTTAGGCCGCCCTGAAAGCTATGGCTACACCTTC. The encoded protein is CASSLGRPESYGYTF.

This chain links TRBV30 with TRBJ2-5, with D perhaps matching TRBD1 (6 bases). Germline values: CDR1 GTSNPN, CDR2 SVGIG (reference sequence). V was trimmed by 2 bases and J by 0 bases, leaving 10 bases between them. The length of the CDR3 is 14 residues. CDR3 sequence reads: CAWSPGQYQETQYF. Here the CDR3 DNA reads TGTGCCTGGAGTCCAGGACAGTACCAAGAGACCCAGTACTTC.

Only a few counts were recorded for this clonotype. One end of the junction fails to match germline, which may point to a read error. The chain has TRBV7-7 and TRBJ1-1; the D gene is possibly TRBD1 (5 bases). The V gene's germline CDR1 is SSHAT and CDR2 FNYEAQ (reference sequence). The CDR3 totals 13 residues. The CDR3 DNA reads TGTGCTAGCAGCCAACAGGCCGGGACTGAAGCTTTCTTT. Its translation is CASSQQAGTEAFF. The full variable domain, its missing parts supplied by reference TRBV7-7 and TRBJ1-1, is GAGVSQSPRYKVTKRGQDVTLRCDPISSHATLYWYQQALGQGPEFLTYFNYEAQPDKSGLPSDRFSAERPEGSISTLTIQRTEQRDSAMYRCASSQQAGTEAFFGQGTRLTVV.

This sequence joins TRBV11-3 and TRBJ2-1, with 7 bases matching TRBD2. Trimming cost V 3 bases and J 2 bases; bases outside gene matches: 1. This CDR3 contains 14 residues. The germline gives CDR1 SGHNT, CDR2 YENEEA. The CDR3 loop reads CASSFAGAYNEQFF. In DNA form, the CDR3 reads TGTGCCAGCAGCTTCGCGGGGGCCTACAATGAGCAGTTCTTC. The variable domain in full, with the rest retrieved from reference TRBV11-3 and TRBJ2-1, is EAGVVQSPRYKIIEKKQPVAFWCNPISGHNTLYWYLQNLGQGPELLIRYENEEAVDDSQLPKDRFSAERLKGVDSTLKIQPAELGDSAVYLCASSFAGAYNEQFFGPGTRLTVL.

The chain links TRBV5-8 to TRBJ1-4; no clear D. CDR1 is SGHTS, CDR2 YDEGEE, per germline. V was shortened by 4 bases and J by 4 bases, with 20 bases between the two germline ends. The CDR3 extends over 17 amino acids. CDR3 nucleotides: TGTGCCAGCAGCCCCCTGAAGGATACTGAAGTTAATGAAAAACTGTTTTTT. Its translation: CASSPLKDTEVNEKLFF.

Within the sample, this clonotype is large. The chain uses TRBV11-2 and TRBJ2-2; unclear D gene. V was trimmed by 5 bases and J by 3 bases, leaving 13 bases between them. CDR1 and CDR2 (germline): SGHAT, FQNNGV. This CDR3 is 15 amino acids long. The CDR3 is CASSPPVRDTGELFF. CDR3 bases: TGTGCCAGCAGCCCCCCTGTTCGCGACACCGGGGAGCTGTTTTTT.

The chain has TRBV20-1 and TRBJ2-1; 11 bases line up with TRBD2. CDR3 size: 16 residues. Germline V gives CDR1 DFQATT, CDR2 SNEGSKA (reference sequence). V gave up 3 bases and J gave up 7 bases; unmatched junction bases: 11. Here the CDR3 DNA reads TGCAGTGCTAGCGGGACTAGCGGACGACAGGGGAATGAGCAGTTCTTC. Protein: CSASGTSGRQGNEQFF.

The sample holds a few counts of this clonotype. The V and J genes are TRBV6-1 and TRBJ1-6; D not resolved. Germline CDR1 and CDR2: MNHNS and SASEGT. The length of the CDR3 is 14 residues. V was clipped by 5 bases and J by 6 bases, with 11 bases between them. DNA of the CDR3: TGTGCCAGCAGTCGGACTGTGATTAATTCACCCCTCCACTTT. It is translated as CASSRTVINSPLHF.

This clonotype was seen a few times. This chain links TRBV6-1 with TRBJ1-5, with D unclear. Trimming left V 6 bases short and J 3 bases short, with 6 bases between. Germline values: CDR1 MNHNS, CDR2 SASEGT. The CDR3 length is 12 residues. The CDR3 sequence: CASRSYNQPQHF. DNA of the CDR3: TGTGCCAGCAGATCCTACAATCAGCCCCAGCATTTT.

Only one count was recorded for this clonotype. The chain recombines TRBV6-5 with TRBJ1-6; 7 bases align to TRBD1. The trim removed 1 base at V and 7 bases at J, leaving 4 bases unmatched. CDR3 length: 15 residues. Germline CDR1 is MNHEY and CDR2 is SVGAGI. This chain's CDR3 is CASSYLGGGNSPLHF. The CDR3 DNA reads TGTGCCAGCAGTTACTTAGGGGGCGGGAATTCACCCCTCCACTTT.

This clonotype was counted between two and nine times. This chain joins TRBV20-1 and TRBJ1-2; tentatively, D is TRBD1 (5 bases). Germline CDR1 and CDR2: DFQATT and SNEGSKA (reference sequence). The CDR3 contains 14 residues. V was pared by 4 bases and J by 0 bases, with 12 bases between. CDR3 sequence (DNA): TGCAGTGCTATTGGGACGGAAACTAACTATGGCTACACCTTC. Amino acids: CSAIGTETNYGYTF.

The V gene is TRBV4-2, the J gene TRBJ2-5; D possibly uses TRBD1 or TRBD2 (5 bases each). The ends were cut back, 1 base at V and 5 bases at J, with 14 bases in the middle. The CDR3 length is 15 residues. Germline assignment: CDR1 LGHNA and CDR2 YNFKEQ. CDR3 amino acids: CASSQAFRDGETQYF. CDR3 DNA sequence: TGTGCCAGCAGCCAAGCCTTCAGGGACGGGGAGACCCAGTACTTC.

J is TRBJ2-3 and V is TRBV7-3; D unresolved. There are 13 residues in the CDR3. Trimming took 1 base from V and 8 from J, leaving 10 bases between them. Per the germline V gene, CDR1 is SGHTA and CDR2 is FQGTGA. The CDR3 nucleotides read TGTGCCAGCAGCTTAAGTTCCGGCAGTACGCAGTATTTT. This encodes CASSLSSGSTQYF.

This clonotype was observed a handful of times. The chain has TRBV20-1 and TRBJ2-4; TRBD1 or TRBD2 may be the D gene (7 bases each). Germline CDR1 and CDR2: DFQATT and SNEGSKA (reference sequence). CDR3 length: 14 amino acids. V was trimmed by 0 bases and J by 10 bases, leaving 16 bases between them. This chain's CDR3 is CSARDQGGARIQYF. Here the CDR3 DNA reads TGCAGTGCTAGAGATCAGGGGGGGGCACGGATTCAGTACTTC.

Here the CDR3 reads CASSPSVGTQYF. The CDR3 DNA reads as TGTGCCAGTAGTCCTAGCGTCGGGACCCAGTACTTC. The rearrangement links TRBV19 to TRBJ2-5; tentatively, D is TRBD2 (6 bases). Germline V gene data show CDR1 as LNHDA and CDR2 as SQIVND (reference sequence). V was pared by 5 bases and J by 7 bases, with 11 bases between. The CDR3 contains 12 residues.

The chain has TRBV11-2 and TRBJ1-4, with no clear D. This CDR3 contains 14 residues. The germline CDR1 and CDR2 sequences are SGHAT and FQNNGV. V lost 5 bases and J lost 12, with 19 bases in between. The CDR3 here is CASSTPRRLGELFF. The CDR3 DNA reads TGTGCCAGCAGCACCCCAAGGCGGCTTGGCGAACTGTTTTTT.

This clonotype turned up a few times. DNA for the CDR3: TGTGCCAGCAGTTACTCTAATCCGGCCACAGATACGCAGTATTTT. Translation: CASSYSNPATDTQYF. The J gene is TRBJ2-3, the V gene TRBV6-5, with no clear D. V was clipped by 0 bases and J by 2 bases, with 9 bases between them. Germline assignment: CDR1 MNHEY and CDR2 SVGAGI. The CDR3 is 15 amino acids.

This clonotype was seen more than once but under ten times. V gene TRBV21-1 combines with J gene TRBJ2-7; the table's D call of TRBD1 was not tested on the DNA. TRBV21-1 constitutes a pseudogene. CDR3 length equals 17 residues. This chain's CDR3 is CASSKESRTPLYYEQYF. The CDR3 bases are TGTGCCAGCAGCAAAGAGAGCAGGACACCACTTTACTACGAGCAGTACTTC.